A selection of T cell receptor beta chains follows, all from one sample in a study of cytomegalovirus exposure and HLA in healthy donors. Using immunoSEQ multiplex PCR, the repertoire was profiled, and TCRdb retains in-frame clones only, with some absent. The table lists around 260,000 clones, about 90% of them singletons. Sequences were obtained from PBMCs. These receptors were collected from a woman between 25 and 40 years old in good health and CMV-seronegative. Each CDR3 is given with its conserved first and last residue. A D gene is named only where the DNA matches it firmly. Size is stated for part of the rows, as once, few or many counts, or as a class when the clone is expanded.

d_call j_call clone_size v_call cdr3_aa cdr3_nt
TRBD1 TRBJ2-7 . TRBV4-1 CASSSGTASYEQYF TGCGCCAGCAGCTCCGGGACAGCGTCCTACGAGCAGTACTTC
. TRBJ2-1 . TRBV27 CASSPVGGNEQFF TGTGCCAGCAGCCCCGTAGGGGGGAATGAGCAGTTCTTC
. TRBJ2-1 once TRBV7-9 CASSLDRAYNEQFF TGTGCCAGCAGCTTGGACCGAGCCTACAATGAGCAGTTCTTC
. TRBJ1-1 . TRBV7-2 CASTTGGILEAFF TGTGCCAGCACCACGGGGGGGATCCTTGAAGCTTTCTTT
TRBD2 TRBJ2-1 . TRBV6-4 CASSDDPGGPTEQFF TGTGCCAGCAGTGACGACCCGGGAGGGCCTACTGAGCAGTTCTTC
. TRBJ2-6 . TRBV6-6 CASSYSPGSGANVLTF TGTGCCAGCAGTTACTCCCCCGGCTCTGGGGCCAACGTCCTGACTTTC
TRBD1 TRBJ1-5 . TRBV28 CASSLDREANQPQHF TGTGCCAGCAGTTTAGACAGGGAAGCAAATCAGCCCCAGCATTTT
. TRBJ2-3 . TRBV7-6 CASSLGWGSTDTQYF TGTGCCAGCAGCTTGGGGTGGGGAAGCACAGATACGCAGTATTTT
. TRBJ2-2 . TRBV28 CASTAGDTGELFF TGTGCCAGCACCGCAGGGGACACCGGGGAGCTGTTTTTT
TRBD1 TRBJ2-3 . TRBV10-3 CAISEWGTDTDTQYF TGTGCCATCAGTGAATGGGGGACAGACACAGATACGCAGTATTTT
. TRBJ2-7 . TRBV28 CASSLVEGQGRDEQYF TGTGCCAGCAGTCTTGTCGAGGGACAAGGGAGGGACGAGCAGTACTTC
TRBD1 TRBJ1-1 . TRBV5-6 CASRPARTGENTEAFF TGTGCCAGCAGACCGGCCCGGACAGGGGAGAACACTGAAGCTTTCTTT
TRBD2 TRBJ2-7 few TRBV5-1 CASSSRDRGLAGTYEQYF TGCGCCAGCAGCTCCCGGGACAGAGGACTAGCGGGAACCTACGAGCAGTACTTC
. TRBJ2-3 . TRBV7-8 CASRYGDTQYF TGTGCCAGCAGATACGGGGATACGCAGTATTTT
. TRBJ1-1 . TRBV7-8 CASSFRGNTEAFF TGTGCCAGCAGCTTTCGGGGAAACACTGAAGCTTTCTTT
. TRBJ1-4 . TRBV5-1 CASSLSRGPSNEKLFF TGCGCCAGCAGCTTGAGCCGCGGGCCCTCTAATGAAAAACTGTTTTTT
TRBD2 TRBJ2-2 once TRBV27 CASSLALATRRGGELFF TGTGCCAGCAGTTTAGCACTAGCGACCCGAAGGGGCGGGGAGCTGTTTTTT
TRBD1 TRBJ2-5 . TRBV5-1 CASRKTGSQETQYF TGCGCCAGCAGGAAGACAGGGAGCCAAGAGACCCAGTACTTC
TRBD1 TRBJ1-2 . TRBV11-2 CASSRDRGYGYTF TGTGCCAGCAGCCGGGACAGGGGGTATGGCTACACCTTC
TRBD1 TRBJ2-1 . TRBV7-6 CASSPWGQFNEQFF TGTGCCAGCAGCCCGTGGGGACAGTTCAATGAGCAGTTCTTC
. TRBJ2-7 once TRBV5-4 CASSLSVSYEQYF TGTGCCAGCAGCTTGTCGGTCTCCTACGAGCAGTACTTC
TRBD2 TRBJ2-2 once TRBV25-1 CASSEGMGLAVAGELFF TGTGCCAGCAGTGAGGGAATGGGACTAGCGGTGGCCGGGGAGCTGTTTTTT
TRBD2 TRBJ2-1 . TRBV7-8 CASTGGVVFISSSYNEQFF TGTGCCAGCACCGGGGGGGTAGTGTTCATTAGCAGCTCCTACAATGAGCAGTTCTTC
TRBD2 TRBJ2-1 few TRBV7-9 CASSSPVSGSSYNEQFF TGTGCCAGCAGTTCACCCGTTAGCGGGAGCTCCTACAATGAGCAGTTCTTC
. TRBJ2-2 . TRBV7-3 CASSGTWDTGELFF TGTGCCAGCAGCGGCACATGGGACACCGGGGAGCTGTTTTTT
. TRBJ1-3 . TRBV27 CASSMTGSGNTIYF TGTGCCAGCAGCATGACAGGCTCTGGAAACACCATATATTTT
. TRBJ2-7 . TRBV5-1 CASSLEGRYEQYF TGCGCCAGCAGCTTGGAGGGCAGGTACGAGCAGTACTTC
TRBD2 TRBJ2-7 . TRBV28 CASTSGLVYEQYF TGTGCCAGCACCTCGGGACTAGTGTACGAGCAGTACTTC
TRBD2 TRBJ2-7 . TRBV9 CASSGGTSGRFYEQYF TGTGCCAGCAGCGGTGGGACTAGCGGGAGGTTCTACGAGCAGTACTTC
. TRBJ2-3 once TRBV5-1 CASSGGTPTDTQYF TGCGCCAGCAGCGGAGGAACCCCGACAGATACGCAGTATTTT
. TRBJ1-5 . TRBV18 CASSTSTNQPQHF TGTGCCAGCTCGACGTCCACAAATCAGCCCCAGCATTTT
. TRBJ1-5 . TRBV10-3 CAISESWGNQPQHF TGTGCCATCAGTGAGTCTTGGGGTAATCAGCCCCAGCATTTT
. TRBJ2-1 . TRBV5-1 CASSLEGLEQFF TGCGCCAGCAGCTTGGAGGGCTTGGAGCAGTTCTTC
TRBD1 TRBJ1-1 . TRBV6-5 CASSLDRGGTEAFF TGTGCCAGCAGCTTGGACAGGGGGGGCACTGAAGCTTTCTTT
. TRBJ2-7 once TRBV6-6 CASSSLSYEQYF TGTGCCAGCAGTTCCCTCTCCTACGAGCAGTACTTC
. TRBJ1-1 . TRBV9 CASSVGGTTEAFF TGTGCCAGCAGCGTAGGCGGTACCACTGAAGCTTTCTTT
. TRBJ2-5 once TRBV25-1 CASSESHPGLQETQYF TGTGCCAGCAGTGAATCGCACCCCGGGCTACAAGAGACCCAGTACTTC
TRBD2 TRBJ2-7 . TRBV19 CASSMGAGGPYEQYF TGTGCCAGTAGTATGGGGGCGGGAGGGCCCTACGAGCAGTACTTC
. TRBJ2-1 . TRBV2 CASRVGSSYNEQFF TGTGCCAGCAGAGTGGGGAGCTCCTACAATGAGCAGTTCTTC
. TRBJ2-1 . TRBV6-5 CASSPTVEQFF TGTGCCAGCAGCCCGACTGTGGAGCAGTTCTTC
. TRBJ2-1 . TRBV7-2 CASSLGPQYNEQFF TGTGCCAGCAGCCTCGGACCCCAATACAATGAGCAGTTCTTC
. TRBJ1-5 . TRBV6-5 CASRGTAISSQHF TGTGCCAGCCGTGGGACGGCTATTTCTTCCCAGCATTTT
TRBD2 TRBJ2-1 few TRBV9 CASSVVTSADNEQFF TGTGCCAGCAGCGTAGTAACTAGCGCAGACAATGAGCAGTTCTTC
. TRBJ2-2 . TRBV5-6 CASSLVGGPDTGELFF TGTGCCAGCAGCTTGGTTGGGGGTCCGGACACCGGGGAGCTGTTTTTT
TRBD1 TRBJ2-7 once TRBV5-1 CASSSGTGGSYEQYF TGCGCCAGCAGCTCGGGGACAGGGGGCAGTTACGAGCAGTACTTC
. TRBJ2-7 once TRBV6-6 CASSDVSYEQYF TGTGCCAGCAGTGATGTTTCCTACGAGCAGTACTTC
TRBD2 TRBJ2-5 few TRBV25-1 CASSGTSGAAGTQYF TGTGCCAGCAGTGGGACTAGCGGCGCCGCCGGGACCCAGTACTTC